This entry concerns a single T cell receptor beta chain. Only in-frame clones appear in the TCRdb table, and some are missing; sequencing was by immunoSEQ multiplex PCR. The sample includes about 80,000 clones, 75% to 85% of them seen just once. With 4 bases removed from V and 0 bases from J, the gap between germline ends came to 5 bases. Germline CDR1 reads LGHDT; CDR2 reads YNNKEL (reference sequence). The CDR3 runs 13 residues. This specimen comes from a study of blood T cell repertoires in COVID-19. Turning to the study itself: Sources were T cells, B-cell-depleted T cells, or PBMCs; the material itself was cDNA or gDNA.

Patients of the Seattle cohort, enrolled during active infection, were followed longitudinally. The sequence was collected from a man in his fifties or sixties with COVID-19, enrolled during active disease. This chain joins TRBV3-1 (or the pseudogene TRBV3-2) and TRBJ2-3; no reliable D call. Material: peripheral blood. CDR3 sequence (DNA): TGTGCCAGCAGCCCAGGTAGCACAGATACGCAGTATTTT. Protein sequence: CASSPGSTDTQYF.